The rows below give T cell receptor beta chains drawn from one sample of a study of molecular identifiers for immune sequencing clone quantification. TCRdb reanalysed the PCR reads using MiXCR and keeps one entry per CDR3 protein. The repertoire consists of 50,000 to 75,000 distinct CDR3 sequences, with 15% to 20% occurring once and the leading ten covering more than 1.2%. The sample comprised naive CD8+ T cells from blood, with Jurkat cell RNA spiked in. These receptors came from a human donor in good health. Some libraries in this study had Jurkat cell RNA spiked in. The CDR3 runs from the conserved cysteine through the conserved F or W. The D gene is left open where the match is weak.

D gene	V gene	CDR3 protein
-	TRBV29-1	CSVEDGGRVGDEQFF
-	TRBV5-4	CASSLLGGGAEAFF
-	TRBV11-2	CASSLYRQLETQYF
TRBD1	TRBV4-1	CASSQEGTVHEQYF
TRBD1	TRBV6-5	CASSGQGNIGDEQFF
-	TRBV6-2/TRBV6-3	CATSDFTTQYF
-	TRBV7-9	CASSLGDVPVKNIQYF
TRBD1	TRBV4-1	CASSDDRGYSYEQYF
-	TRBV25-1	CASGGNRGNRAREQYF
-	TRBV7-9	CASSLARAYEQYF
-	TRBV27	CASSFSRRYEQYF
TRBD1	TRBV5-1	CASSSGTGGHQPQHF
TRBD2	TRBV28	CASNQGGSGDTQYF
TRBD1	TRBV7-8	CASSLGYRDRITGTQYF
-	TRBV6-2/TRBV6-3	CASRQWGSSYEQYF
-	TRBV7-6	CASSSPGEQYF
-	TRBV19	CASTIGDAIAYEQYF
TRBD1	TRBV30	CAWINGTENANTGELSF
TRBD2	TRBV7-8	CASSEIAGGIYEQYF
-	TRBV5-6	CASSLRVYEQYF
TRBD2	TRBV29-1	CSVEDRGEVNEQFF
-	TRBV4-1	CASSPSRDDEQFF
-	TRBV27	CASSSLGPRPGSNQPQHF
-	TRBV15	CATSRVLQETQYF
TRBD2	TRBV3-1	CASSQEGPVRGRTCEQFF
-	TRBV20-1	CSARGGGASSYNERFF
-	TRBV5-1	CASSWGETQYF
-	TRBV12-3/TRBV12-4	CASSWDGLEEKLFF
TRBD1	TRBV19	CASRQTGPQGEQYF
-	TRBV28	CASESLSSGSYASGANVLTF
TRBD2	TRBV7-9	CASSLLPLAQHNEQFF
-	TRBV3-1	CASSLKSLSTNTGELFF
TRBD2	TRBV5-1	CASSLVAGGTNNEQFF
TRBD1	TRBV27	CASSSSGTGSYEQYF
-	TRBV5-5	CASTRGFFADTQYF
-	TRBV9	CASSVGYTDTQYF
-	TRBV6-5	CASSYQGMSGHTF
-	TRBV3-1	CASSPWGQGFSEAFF
TRBD2	TRBV28	CASSFLAGTAYEQYF
-	TRBV11-3	CASSLWGEVFDEQFF
-	TRBV6-1	CASSEQVGRGGSYTDTQYF
TRBD1	TRBV30	CAWSAGTGGQPQHF
-	TRBV10-2	CASSEAGVQPQHF
TRBD2	TRBV5-1	CASSLEPRTSGMNEQFF
-	TRBV7-9	CASSNMASSYTF
-	TRBV28	CASSPLEVVPPYEQYF
-	TRBV7-9	CASSPTTNQPQHF
-	TRBV27	CASSFRESTLFSYNEQFF
-	TRBV11-3	CASSSPEGPHGEQYF
-	TRBV24-1	CATSDLSWTGAVTQYF
-	TRBV9	CASKETVNTEAFF
-	TRBV7-2	CASSFGEQSF
TRBD2	TRBV6-2/TRBV6-3	CASREGPYEQYF
-	TRBV5-8	CASSFTTGLPGYTF
TRBD2	TRBV4-1	CASSTLGLADNYNEQFF
TRBD2	TRBV4-3	CASSQGLASGKNEQFF
-	TRBV9	CASSVDGQGYTDTQYF
-	TRBV10-3	CAIRWGDYGYTF
-	TRBV6-2/TRBV6-3	CASTSPAQGRQRNQPQHF